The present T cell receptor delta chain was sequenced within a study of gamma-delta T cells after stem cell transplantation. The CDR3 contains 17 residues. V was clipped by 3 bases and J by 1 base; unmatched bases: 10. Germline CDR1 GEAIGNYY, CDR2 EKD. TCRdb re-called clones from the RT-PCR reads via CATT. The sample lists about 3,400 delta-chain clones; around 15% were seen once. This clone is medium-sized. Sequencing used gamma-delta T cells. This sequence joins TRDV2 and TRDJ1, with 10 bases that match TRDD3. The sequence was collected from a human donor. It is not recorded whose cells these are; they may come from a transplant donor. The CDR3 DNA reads TGTGCCTGTGACTCCTTGGGGGATACACCTTCCACCGATAAACTCATCTTT. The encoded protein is CACDSLGDTPSTDKLIF.